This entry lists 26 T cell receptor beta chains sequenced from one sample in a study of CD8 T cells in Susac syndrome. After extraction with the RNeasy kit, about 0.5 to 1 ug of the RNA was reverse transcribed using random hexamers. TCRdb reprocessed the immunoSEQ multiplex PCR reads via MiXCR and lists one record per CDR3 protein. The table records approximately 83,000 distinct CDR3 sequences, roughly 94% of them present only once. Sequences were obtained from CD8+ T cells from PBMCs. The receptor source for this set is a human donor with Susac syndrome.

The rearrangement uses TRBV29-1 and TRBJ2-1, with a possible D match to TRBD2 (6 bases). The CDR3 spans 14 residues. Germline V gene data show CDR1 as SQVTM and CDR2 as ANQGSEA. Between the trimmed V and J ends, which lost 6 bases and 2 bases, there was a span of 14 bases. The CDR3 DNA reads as TGCAGCGTGTCTGATCCGGGAGCCTACAATGAGCAGTTCTTC. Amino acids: CSVSDPGAYNEQFF.

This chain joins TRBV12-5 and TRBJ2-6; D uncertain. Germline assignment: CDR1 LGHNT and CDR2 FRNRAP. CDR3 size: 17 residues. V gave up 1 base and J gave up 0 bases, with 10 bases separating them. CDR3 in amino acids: CASGLAISDSGANVLTF. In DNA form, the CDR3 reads TGTGCTAGTGGTTTGGCTATCAGCGACTCTGGGGCCAACGTCCTGACTTTC.

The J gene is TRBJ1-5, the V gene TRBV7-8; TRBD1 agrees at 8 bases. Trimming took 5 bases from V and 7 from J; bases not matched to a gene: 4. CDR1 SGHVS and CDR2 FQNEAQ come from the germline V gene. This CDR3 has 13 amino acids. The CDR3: CASSPGQGQPQHF. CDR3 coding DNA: TGTGCCAGCAGCCCCGGACAGGGCCAGCCCCAGCATTTT.

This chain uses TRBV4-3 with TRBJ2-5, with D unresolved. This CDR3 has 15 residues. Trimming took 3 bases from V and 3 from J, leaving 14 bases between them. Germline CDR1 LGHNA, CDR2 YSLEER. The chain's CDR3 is CASSQVHRGEETQYF. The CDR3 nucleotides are TGCGCCAGCAGCCAGGTGCACAGAGGAGAAGAGACCCAGTACTTC.

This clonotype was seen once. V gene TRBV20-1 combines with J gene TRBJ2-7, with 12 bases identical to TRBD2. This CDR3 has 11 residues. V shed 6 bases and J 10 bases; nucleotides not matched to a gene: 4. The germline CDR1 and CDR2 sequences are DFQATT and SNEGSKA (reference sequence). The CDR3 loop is CSARTSGVQYF. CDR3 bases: TGCAGTGCCCGGACTAGCGGGGTTCAGTACTTC.

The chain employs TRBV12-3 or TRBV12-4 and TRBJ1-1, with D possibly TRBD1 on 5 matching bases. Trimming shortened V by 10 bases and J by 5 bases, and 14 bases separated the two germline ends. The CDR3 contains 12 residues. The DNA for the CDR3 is TGTGCCAACAATCCTCGGGGGACTGAAGCTTTCTTT. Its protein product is CANNPRGTEAFF.

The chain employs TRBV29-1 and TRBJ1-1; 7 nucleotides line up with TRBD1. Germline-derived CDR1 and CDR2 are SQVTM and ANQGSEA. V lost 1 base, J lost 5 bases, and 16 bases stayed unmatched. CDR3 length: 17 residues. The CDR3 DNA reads TGCAGCGTTGAAGGGGGCGCCCTGACAGGGTCGGGAACTGAAGCTTTCTTT. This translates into CSVEGGALTGSGTEAFF.

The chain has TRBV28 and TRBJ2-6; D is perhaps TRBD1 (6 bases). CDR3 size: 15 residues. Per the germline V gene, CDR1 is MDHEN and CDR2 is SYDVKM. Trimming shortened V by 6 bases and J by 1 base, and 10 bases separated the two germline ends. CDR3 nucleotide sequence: TGTGCCAGCAGAGAGACAGGATCTGGGGCCAACGTCCTGACTTTC. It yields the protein CASRETGSGANVLTF. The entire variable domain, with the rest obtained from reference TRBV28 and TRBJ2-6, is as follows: DVKVTQSSRYLVKRTGEKVFLECVQDMDHENMFWYRQDPGLGLRLIYFSYDVKMKEKGDIPEGYSVSREKKERFSLILESASTNQTSMYLCASRETGSGANVLTFGAGSRLTVL.

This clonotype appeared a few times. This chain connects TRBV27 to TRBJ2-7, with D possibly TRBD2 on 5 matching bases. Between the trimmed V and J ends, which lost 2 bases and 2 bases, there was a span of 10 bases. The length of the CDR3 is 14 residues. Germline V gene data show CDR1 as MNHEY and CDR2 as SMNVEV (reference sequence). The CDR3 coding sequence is TGTGCCAGCAGTTTACGTGGGAGACCCTACGAGCAGTACTTC. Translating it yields CASSLRGRPYEQYF.

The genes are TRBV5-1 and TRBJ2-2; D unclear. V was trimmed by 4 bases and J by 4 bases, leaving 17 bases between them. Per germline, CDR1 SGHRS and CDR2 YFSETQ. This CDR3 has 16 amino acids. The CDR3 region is CASSTLVGPFTGELFF. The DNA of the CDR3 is TGCGCCAGCAGCACCCTCGTTGGGCCGTTCACCGGGGAGCTGTTTTTT.

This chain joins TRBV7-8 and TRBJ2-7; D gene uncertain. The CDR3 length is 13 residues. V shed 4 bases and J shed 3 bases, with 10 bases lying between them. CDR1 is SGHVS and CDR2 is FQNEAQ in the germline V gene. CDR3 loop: CASSSLNHYEQYF. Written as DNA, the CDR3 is TGTGCCAGCAGCTCTCTGAACCACTACGAGCAGTACTTC.

The CDR3 nucleotides are TGTGCCAGCAGCCTCCGGGACAGGGGGCCGAACACCGGGGAGCTGTTTTTT. Residues: CASSLRDRGPNTGELFF. V is TRBV11-3 and J is TRBJ2-2, with 12 bases aligning to TRBD1. CDR1 is SGHNT and CDR2 is YENEEA in the germline V gene. Germline trimming cut 5 bases from V and 0 bases from J; bases unmatched to any gene: 4. The CDR3 length is 17 residues.

This CDR3 reads CASSPTSGIAKNIQYF. CDR3 bases: TGTGCCAGCAGCCCGACTAGCGGAATAGCCAAAAACATTCAGTACTTC. This chain links TRBV14 with TRBJ2-4; the match to TRBD2 covers 9 bases. The J segment lost 0 bases and the V segment lost 4 bases, leaving 4 bases of the junction unmatched. This CDR3 has 16 amino acids. Germline loops: CDR1 SGHDN, CDR2 FVKESK.

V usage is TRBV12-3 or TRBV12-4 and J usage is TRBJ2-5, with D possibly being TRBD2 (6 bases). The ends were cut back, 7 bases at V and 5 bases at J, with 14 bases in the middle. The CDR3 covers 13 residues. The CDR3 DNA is TGTGCCAGCACCCCGACTAGTGTCGAGACCCAGTACTTC. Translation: CASTPTSVETQYF.

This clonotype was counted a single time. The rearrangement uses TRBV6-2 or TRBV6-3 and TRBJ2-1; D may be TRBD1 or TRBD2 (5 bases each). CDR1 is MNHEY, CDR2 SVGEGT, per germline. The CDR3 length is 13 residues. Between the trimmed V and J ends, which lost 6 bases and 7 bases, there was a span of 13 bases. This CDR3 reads CASRDLGTNEQFF. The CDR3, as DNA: TGTGCCAGCAGGGACCTCGGGACGAATGAGCAGTTCTTC.

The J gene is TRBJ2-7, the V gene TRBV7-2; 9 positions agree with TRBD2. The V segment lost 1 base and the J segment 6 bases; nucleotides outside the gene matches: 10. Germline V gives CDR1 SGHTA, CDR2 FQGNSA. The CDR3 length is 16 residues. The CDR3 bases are TGTGCCAGCAGCTTAGTTGCTAGCGGGATGGCGTCCGAGCAGTACTTC. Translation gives CASSLVASGMASEQYF.

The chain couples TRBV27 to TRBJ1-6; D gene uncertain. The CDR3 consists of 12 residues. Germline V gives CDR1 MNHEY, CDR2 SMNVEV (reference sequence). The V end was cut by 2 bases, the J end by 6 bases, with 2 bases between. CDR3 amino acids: CASSLSNSPLHF. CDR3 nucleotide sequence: TGTGCCAGCAGTTTAAGTAATTCACCCCTCCACTTT.

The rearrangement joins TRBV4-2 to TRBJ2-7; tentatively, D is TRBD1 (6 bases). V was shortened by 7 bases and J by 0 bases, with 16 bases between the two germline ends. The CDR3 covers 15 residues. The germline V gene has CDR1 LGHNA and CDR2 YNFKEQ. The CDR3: CASTAGVGSSYEQYF. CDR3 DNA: TGTGCCAGCACCGCAGGGGTAGGGAGCTCCTACGAGCAGTACTTC.

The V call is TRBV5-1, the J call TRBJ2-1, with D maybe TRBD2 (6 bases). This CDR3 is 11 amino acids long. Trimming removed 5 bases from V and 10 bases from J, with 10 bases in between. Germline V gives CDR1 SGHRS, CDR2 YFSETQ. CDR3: CASRLAWEQFF. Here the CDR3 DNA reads TGCGCCAGCAGACTAGCTTGGGAGCAGTTCTTC. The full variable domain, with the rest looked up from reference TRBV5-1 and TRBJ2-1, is KAGVTQTPRYLIKTRGQQVTLSCSPISGHRSVSWYQQTPGQGLQFLFEYFSETQRNKGNFPGRFSGRQFSNSRSEMNVSTLELGDSALYLCASRLAWEQFFGPGTRLTVL.

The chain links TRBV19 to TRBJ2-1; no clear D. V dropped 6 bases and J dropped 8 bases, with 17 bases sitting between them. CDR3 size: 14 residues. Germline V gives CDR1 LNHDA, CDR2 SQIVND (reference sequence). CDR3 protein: CASSLGKWLDEQFF. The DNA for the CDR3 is TGTGCCAGTAGCCTAGGGAAGTGGTTGGATGAGCAGTTCTTC.

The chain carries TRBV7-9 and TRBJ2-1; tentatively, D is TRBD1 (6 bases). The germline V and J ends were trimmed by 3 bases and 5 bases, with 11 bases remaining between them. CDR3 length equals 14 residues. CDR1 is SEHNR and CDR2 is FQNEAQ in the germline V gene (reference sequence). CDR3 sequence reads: CASSFHTGHNEQFF. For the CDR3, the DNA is TGTGCCAGCAGCTTCCACACAGGGCACAATGAGCAGTTCTTC.

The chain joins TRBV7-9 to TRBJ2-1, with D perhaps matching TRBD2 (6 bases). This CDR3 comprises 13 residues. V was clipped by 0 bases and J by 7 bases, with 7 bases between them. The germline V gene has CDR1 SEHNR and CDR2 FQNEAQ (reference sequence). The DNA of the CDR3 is TGTGCCAGCAGCTTAGCGGGGAGGAATGAGCAGTTCTTC. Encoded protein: CASSLAGRNEQFF.

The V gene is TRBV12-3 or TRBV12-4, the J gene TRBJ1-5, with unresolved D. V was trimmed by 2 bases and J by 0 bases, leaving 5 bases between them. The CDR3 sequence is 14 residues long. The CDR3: CASSLSHSNQPQHF. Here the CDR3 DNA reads TGTGCCAGCAGTTTATCGCATAGCAATCAGCCCCAGCATTTT.

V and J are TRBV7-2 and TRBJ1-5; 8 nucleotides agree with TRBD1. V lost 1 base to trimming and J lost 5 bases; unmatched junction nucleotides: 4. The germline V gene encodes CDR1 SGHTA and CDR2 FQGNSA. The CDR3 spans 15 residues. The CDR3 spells CASSLEAGGYQPQHF. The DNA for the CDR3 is TGTGCCAGCAGCTTAGAAGCAGGGGGCTATCAGCCCCAGCATTTT.

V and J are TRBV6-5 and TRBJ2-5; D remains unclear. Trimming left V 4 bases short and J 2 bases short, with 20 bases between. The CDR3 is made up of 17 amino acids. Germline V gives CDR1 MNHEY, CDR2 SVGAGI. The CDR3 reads CASSSTNTDLLQETQYF. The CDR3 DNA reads TGTGCCAGCAGTTCCACGAATACGGATCTTCTACAAGAGACCCAGTACTTC.

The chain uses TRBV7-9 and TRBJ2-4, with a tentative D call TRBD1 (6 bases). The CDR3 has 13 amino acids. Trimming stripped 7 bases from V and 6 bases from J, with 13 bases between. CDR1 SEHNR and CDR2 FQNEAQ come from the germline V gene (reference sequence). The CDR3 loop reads CASTAVGGNIQYF. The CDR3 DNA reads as TGTGCCAGCACCGCAGTAGGGGGAAACATTCAGTACTTC.